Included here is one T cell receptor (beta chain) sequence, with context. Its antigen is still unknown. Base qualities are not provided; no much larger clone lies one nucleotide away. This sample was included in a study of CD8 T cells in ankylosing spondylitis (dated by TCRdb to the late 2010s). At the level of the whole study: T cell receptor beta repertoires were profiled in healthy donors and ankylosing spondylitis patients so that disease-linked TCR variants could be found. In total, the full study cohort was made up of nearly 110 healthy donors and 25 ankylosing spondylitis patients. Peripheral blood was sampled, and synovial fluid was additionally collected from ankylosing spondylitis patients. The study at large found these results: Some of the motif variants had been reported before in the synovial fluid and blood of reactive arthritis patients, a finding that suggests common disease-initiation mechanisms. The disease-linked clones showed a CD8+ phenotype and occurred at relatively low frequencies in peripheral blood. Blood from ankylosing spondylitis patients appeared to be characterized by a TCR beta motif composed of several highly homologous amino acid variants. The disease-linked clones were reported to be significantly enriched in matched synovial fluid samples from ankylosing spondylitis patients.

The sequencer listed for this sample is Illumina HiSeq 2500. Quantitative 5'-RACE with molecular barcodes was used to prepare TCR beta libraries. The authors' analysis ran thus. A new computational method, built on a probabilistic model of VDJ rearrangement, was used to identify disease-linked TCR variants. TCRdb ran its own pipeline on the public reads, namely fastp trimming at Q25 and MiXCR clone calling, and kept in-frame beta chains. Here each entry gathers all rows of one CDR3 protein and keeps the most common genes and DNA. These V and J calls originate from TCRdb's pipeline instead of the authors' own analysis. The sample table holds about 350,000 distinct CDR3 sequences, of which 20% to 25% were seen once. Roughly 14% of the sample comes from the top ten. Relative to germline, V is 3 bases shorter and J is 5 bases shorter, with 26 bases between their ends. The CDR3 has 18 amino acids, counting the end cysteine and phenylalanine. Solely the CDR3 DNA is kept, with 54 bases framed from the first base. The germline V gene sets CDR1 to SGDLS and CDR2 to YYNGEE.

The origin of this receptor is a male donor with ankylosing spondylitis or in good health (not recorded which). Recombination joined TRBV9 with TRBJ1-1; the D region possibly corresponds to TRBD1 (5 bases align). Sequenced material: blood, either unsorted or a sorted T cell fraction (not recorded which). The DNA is TGTGCCAGCAGCGGGGAGACCCGAGGAGGGGCCGACCCGACTGAAGCTTTCTTT. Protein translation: CASSGETRGGADPTEAFF. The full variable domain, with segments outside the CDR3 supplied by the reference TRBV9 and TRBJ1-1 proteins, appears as DSGVTQTPKHLITATGQRVTLRCSPRSGDLSVYWYQQSLDQGLQFLIQYYNGEERAKGNILERFSAQQFPDLHSELNLSSLELGDSALYFCASSGETRGGADPTEAFFGQGTRLTVV.